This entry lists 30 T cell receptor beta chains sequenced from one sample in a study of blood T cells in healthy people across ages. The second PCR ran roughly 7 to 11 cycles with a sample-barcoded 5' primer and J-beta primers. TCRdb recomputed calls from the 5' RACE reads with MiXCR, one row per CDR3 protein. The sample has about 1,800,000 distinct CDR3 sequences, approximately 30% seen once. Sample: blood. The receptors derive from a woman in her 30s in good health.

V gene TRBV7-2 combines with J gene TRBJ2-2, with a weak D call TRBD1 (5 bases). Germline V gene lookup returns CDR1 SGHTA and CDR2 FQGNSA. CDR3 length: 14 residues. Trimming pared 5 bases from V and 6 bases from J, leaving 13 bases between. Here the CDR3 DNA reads TGTGCCAGCAGCCCCGACAGTGAGGCCGGGGAGCTGTTTTTT. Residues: CASSPDSEAGELFF.

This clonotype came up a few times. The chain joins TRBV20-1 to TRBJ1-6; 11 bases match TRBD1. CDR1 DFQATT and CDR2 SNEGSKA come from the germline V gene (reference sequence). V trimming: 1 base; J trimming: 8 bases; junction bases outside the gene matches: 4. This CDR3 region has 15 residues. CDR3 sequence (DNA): TGCAGTGCTAGAGCGGACAGGGGGCGTGATTCACCCCTCCACTTT. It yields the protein CSARADRGRDSPLHF.

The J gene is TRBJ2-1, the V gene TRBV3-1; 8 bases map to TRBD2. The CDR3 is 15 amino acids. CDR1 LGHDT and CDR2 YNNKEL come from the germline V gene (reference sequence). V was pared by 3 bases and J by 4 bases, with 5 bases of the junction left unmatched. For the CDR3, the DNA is TGTGCCAGCAGCCAGTTAGCGGGAACGTACAATGAGCAGTTCTTC. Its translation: CASSQLAGTYNEQFF.

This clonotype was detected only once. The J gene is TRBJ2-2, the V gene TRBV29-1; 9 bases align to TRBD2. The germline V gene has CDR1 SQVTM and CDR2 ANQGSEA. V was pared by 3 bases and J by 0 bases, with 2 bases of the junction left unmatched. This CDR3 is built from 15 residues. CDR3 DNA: TGCAGCGTTGAGCGGGGGGGCCCGAACACCGGGGAGCTGTTTTTT. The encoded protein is CSVERGGPNTGELFF.

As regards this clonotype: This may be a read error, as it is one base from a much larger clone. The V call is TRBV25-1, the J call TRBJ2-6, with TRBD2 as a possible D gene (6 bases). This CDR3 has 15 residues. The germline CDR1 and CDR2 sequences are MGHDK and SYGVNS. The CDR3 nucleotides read TGTGCCAGCAGTGAATGGGACTCTGGGGCCGACGTCCTGACTTTC. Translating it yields CASSEWDSGADVLTF. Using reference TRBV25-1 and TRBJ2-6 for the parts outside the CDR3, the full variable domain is EADIYQTPRYLVIGTGKKITLECSQTMGHDKMYWYQQDPGMELHLIHYSYGVNSTEKGDLSSESTVSRIRTEHFPLTLESARPSHTSQYLCASSEWDSGADVLTFGAGSRLTVL.

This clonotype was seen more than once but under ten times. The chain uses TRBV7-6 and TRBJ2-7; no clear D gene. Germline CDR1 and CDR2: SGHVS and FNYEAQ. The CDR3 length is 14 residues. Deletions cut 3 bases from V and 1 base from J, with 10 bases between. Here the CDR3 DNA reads TGTGCCAGCAGCTTGCTCCTGGCTTCCTACGAGCAGTACTTC. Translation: CASSLLLASYEQYF. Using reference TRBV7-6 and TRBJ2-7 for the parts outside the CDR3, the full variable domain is GAGVSQSPRYKVTKRGQDVALRCDPISGHVSLYWYRQALGQGPEFLTYFNYEAQQDKSGLPNDRFSAERPEGSISTLTIQRTEQRDSAMYRCASSLLLASYEQYFGPGTRLTVT.

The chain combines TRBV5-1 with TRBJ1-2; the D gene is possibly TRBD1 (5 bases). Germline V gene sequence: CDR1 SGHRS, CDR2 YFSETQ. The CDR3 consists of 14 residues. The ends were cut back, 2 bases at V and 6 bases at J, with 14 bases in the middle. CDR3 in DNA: TGCGCCAGCAGCTTCAGCCAGGGAGGTAATGGCTACACCTTC. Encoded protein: CASSFSQGGNGYTF.

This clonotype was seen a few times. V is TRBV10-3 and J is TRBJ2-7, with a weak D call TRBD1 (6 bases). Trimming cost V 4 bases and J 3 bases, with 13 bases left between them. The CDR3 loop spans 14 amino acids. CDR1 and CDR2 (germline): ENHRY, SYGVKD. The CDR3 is CAISGALDSYEQYF. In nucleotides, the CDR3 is TGTGCCATCAGTGGGGCCCTGGACAGCTACGAGCAGTACTTC.

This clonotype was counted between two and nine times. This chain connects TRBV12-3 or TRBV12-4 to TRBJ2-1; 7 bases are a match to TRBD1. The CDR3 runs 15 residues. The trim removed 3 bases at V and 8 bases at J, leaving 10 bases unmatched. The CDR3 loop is CASSFETGDYDEQFF. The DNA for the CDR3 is TGTGCCAGCAGTTTTGAAACAGGGGATTATGATGAGCAGTTCTTC.

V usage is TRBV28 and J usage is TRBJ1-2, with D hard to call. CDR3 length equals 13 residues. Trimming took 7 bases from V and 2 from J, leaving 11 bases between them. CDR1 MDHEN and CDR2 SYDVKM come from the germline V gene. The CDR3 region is CASISEGNYGYTF. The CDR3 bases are TGTGCCAGCATTTCTGAAGGCAACTATGGCTACACCTTC.

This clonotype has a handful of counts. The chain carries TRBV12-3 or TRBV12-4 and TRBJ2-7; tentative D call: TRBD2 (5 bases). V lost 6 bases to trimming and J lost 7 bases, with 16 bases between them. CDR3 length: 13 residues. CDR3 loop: CASSHLASGEQYF. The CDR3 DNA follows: TGTGCCAGCAGCCATTTGGCCTCGGGGGAGCAGTACTTC.

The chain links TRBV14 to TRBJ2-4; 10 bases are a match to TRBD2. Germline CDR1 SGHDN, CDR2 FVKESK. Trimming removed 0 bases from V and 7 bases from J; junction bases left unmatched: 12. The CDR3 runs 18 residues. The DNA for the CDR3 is TGTGCCAGCAGCCAAGAGTCCATACTAGCGGGAAGTTCGAACATTCAGTACTTC. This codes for CASSQESILAGSSNIQYF. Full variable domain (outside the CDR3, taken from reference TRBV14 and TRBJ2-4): EAGVTQFPSHSVIEKGQTVTLRCDPISGHDNLYWYRRVMGKEIKFLLHFVKESKQDESGMPNNRFLAERTGGTYSTLKVQPAELEDSGVYFCASSQESILAGSSNIQYFGAGTRLSVL.

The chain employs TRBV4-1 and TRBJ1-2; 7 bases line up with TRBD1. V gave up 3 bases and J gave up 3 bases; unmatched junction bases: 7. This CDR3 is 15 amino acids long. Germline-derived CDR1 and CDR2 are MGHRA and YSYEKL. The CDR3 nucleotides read TGCGCCAGCAGCCAGAACCTTAGGGGGCACTATGGCTACACCTTC. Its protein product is CASSQNLRGHYGYTF.

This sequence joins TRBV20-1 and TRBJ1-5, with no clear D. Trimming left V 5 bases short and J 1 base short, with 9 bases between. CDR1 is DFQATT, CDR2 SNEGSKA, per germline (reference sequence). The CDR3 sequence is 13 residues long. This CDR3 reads CSAVLDSNQPQHF. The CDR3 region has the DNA TGCAGTGCTGTCCTGGACAGCAATCAGCCCCAGCATTTT.

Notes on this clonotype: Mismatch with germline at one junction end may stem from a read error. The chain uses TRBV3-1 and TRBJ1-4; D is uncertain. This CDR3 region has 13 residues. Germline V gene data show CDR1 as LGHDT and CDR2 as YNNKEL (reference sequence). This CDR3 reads CASSQMVSEKLFF. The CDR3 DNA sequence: TGTGCCAGCAGCCAGATGGTGAGCGAAAAGCTGTTTTTT.

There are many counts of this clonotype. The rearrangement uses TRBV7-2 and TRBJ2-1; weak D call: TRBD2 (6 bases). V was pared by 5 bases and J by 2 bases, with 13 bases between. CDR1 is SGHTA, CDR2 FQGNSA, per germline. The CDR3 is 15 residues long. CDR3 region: CASSPPSATYNEQFF. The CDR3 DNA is TGTGCCAGCAGCCCGCCTAGCGCCACCTACAATGAGCAGTTCTTC.

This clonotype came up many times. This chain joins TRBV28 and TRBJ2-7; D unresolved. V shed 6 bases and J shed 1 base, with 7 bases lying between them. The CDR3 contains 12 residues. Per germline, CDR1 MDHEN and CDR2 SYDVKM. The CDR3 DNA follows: TGTGCCAGCAGATCCGGGTCCTACGAGCAGTACTTC. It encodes CASRSGSYEQYF.

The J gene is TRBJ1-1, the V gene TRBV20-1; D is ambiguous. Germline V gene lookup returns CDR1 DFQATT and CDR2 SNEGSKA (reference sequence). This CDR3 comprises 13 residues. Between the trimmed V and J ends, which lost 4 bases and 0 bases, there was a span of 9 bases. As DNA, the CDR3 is TGCAGTGCTATAACTGGGGTGAACACTGAAGCTTTCTTT. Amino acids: CSAITGVNTEAFF.

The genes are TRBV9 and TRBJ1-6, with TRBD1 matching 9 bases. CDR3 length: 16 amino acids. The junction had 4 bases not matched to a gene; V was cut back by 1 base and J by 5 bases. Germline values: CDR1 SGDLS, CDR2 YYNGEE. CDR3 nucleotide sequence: TGTGCCAGCAGCGTAACAGGGGGCTGGGATAATTCACCCCTCCACTTT. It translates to CASSVTGGWDNSPLHF.

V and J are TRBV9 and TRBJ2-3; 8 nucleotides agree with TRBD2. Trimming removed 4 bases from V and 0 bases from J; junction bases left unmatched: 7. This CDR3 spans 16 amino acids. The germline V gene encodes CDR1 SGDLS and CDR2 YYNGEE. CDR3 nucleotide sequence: TGTGCCAGCAGCTCAATAGCGGGGATTAGCACAGATACGCAGTATTTT. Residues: CASSSIAGISTDTQYF.

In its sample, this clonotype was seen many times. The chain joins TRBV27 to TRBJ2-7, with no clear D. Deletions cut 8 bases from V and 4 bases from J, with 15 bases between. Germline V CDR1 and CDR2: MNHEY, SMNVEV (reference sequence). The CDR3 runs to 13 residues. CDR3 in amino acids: CASSLSSAYEQYF. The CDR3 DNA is TGTGCCAGCTCCCTGTCCAGCGCGTACGAGCAGTACTTC.

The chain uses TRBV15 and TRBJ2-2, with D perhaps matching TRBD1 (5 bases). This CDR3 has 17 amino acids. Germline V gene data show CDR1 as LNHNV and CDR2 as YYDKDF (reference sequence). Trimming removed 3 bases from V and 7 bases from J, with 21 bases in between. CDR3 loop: CATSSPNSVGLGGELFF. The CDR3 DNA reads TGTGCCACCAGCAGTCCTAACTCGGTGGGGCTTGGCGGGGAGCTGTTTTTT. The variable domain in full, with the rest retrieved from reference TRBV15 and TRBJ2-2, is DAMVIQNPRYQVTQFGKPVTLSCSQTLNHNVMYWYQQKSSQAPKLLFHYYDKDFNNEADTPDNFQSRRPNTSFCFLDIRSPGLGDTAMYLCATSSPNSVGLGGELFFGEGSRLTVL.

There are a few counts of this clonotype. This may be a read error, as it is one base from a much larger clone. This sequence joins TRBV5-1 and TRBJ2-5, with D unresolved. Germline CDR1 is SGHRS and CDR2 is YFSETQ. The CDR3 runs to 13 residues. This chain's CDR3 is CTSSLYPQETQYF. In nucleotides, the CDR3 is TGCACCAGCAGCTTGTATCCGCAAGAGACCCAGTACTTC.

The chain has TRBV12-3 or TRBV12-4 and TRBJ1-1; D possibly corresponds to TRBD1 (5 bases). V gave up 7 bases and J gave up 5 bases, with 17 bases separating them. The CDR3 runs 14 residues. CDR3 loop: CASTPRGEKTEAFF. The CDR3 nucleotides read TGTGCCAGCACCCCGAGGGGAGAGAAAACTGAAGCTTTCTTT.

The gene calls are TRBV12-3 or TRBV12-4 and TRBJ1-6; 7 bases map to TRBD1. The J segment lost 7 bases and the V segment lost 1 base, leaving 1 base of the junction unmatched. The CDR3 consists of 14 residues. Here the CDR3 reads CASSLGDSNSPLHF. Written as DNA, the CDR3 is TGTGCCAGCAGTTTAGGGGACAGCAATTCACCCCTCCACTTT.

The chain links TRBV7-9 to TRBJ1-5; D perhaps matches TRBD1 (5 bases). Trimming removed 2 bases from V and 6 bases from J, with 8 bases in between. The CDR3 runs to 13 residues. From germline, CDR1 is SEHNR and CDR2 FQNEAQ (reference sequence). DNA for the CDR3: TGTGCCAGCAGCTTATGGGGGTTTCAGCCCCAGCATTTT. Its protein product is CASSLWGFQPQHF.

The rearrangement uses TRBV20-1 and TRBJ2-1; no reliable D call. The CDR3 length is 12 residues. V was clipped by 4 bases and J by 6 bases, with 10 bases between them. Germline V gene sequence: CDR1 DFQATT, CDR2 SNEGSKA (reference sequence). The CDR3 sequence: CSANLDGNEQFF. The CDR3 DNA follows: TGCAGTGCTAACTTGGACGGCAATGAGCAGTTCTTC.

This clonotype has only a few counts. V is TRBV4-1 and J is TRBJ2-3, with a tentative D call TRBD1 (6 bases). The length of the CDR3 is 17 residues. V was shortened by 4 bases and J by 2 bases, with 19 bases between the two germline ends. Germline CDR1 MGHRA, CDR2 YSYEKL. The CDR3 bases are TGCGCCAGCAGCCTAACCCTCCAACAGGGAGCCACAGATACGCAGTATTTT. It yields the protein CASSLTLQQGATDTQYF.

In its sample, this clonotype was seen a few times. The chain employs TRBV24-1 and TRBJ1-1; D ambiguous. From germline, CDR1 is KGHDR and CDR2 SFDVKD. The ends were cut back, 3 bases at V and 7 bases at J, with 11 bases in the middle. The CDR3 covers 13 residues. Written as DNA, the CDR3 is TGTGCCACCAGTGATCAATCGGGCCTTGAAGCTTTCTTT. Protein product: CATSDQSGLEAFF.

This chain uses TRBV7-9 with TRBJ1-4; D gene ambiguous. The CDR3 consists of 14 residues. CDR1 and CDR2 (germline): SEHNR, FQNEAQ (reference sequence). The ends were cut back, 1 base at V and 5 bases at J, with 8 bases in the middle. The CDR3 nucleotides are TGTGCCAGCAGCTTAGGGCGACCGAATGAAAAACTGTTTTTT. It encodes CASSLGRPNEKLFF.